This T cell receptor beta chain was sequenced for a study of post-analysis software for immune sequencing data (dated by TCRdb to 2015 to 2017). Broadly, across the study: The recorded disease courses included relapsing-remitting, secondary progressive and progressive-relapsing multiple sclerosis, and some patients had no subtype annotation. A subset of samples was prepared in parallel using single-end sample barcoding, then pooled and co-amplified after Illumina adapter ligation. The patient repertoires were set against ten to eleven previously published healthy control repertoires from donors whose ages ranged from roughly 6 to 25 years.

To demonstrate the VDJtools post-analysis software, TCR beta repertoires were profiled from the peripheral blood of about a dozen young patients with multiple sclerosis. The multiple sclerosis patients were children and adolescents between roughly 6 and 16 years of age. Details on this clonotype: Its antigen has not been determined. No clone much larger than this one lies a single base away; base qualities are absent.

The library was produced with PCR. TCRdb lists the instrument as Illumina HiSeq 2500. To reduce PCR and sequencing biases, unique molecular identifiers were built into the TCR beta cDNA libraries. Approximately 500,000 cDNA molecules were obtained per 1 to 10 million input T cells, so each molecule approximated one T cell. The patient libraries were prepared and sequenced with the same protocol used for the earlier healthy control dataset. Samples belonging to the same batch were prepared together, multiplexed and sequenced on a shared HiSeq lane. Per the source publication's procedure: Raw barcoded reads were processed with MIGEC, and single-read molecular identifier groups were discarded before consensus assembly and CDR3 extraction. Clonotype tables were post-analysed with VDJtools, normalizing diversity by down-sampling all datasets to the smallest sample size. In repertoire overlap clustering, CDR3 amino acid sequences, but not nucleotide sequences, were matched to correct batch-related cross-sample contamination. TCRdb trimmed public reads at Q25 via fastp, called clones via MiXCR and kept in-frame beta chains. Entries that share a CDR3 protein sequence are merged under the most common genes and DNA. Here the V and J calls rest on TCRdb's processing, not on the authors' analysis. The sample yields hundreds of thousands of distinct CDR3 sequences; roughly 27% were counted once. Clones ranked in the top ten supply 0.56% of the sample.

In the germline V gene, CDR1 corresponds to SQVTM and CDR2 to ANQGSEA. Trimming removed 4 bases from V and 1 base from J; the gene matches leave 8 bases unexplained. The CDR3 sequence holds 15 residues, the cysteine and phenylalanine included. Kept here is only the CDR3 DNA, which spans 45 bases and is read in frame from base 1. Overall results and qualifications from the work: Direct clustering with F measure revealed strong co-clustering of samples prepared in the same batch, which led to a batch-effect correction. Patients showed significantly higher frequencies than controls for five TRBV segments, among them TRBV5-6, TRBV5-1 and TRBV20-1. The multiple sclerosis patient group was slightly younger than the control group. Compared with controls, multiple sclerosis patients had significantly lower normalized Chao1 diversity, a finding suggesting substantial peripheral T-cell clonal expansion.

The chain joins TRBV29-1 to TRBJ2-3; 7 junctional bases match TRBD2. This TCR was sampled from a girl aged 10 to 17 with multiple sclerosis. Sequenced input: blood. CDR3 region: CSVADIRGGTDTQYF. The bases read TGCAGCGTTGCCGATATACGGGGGGGCACAGATACGCAGTATTTT.